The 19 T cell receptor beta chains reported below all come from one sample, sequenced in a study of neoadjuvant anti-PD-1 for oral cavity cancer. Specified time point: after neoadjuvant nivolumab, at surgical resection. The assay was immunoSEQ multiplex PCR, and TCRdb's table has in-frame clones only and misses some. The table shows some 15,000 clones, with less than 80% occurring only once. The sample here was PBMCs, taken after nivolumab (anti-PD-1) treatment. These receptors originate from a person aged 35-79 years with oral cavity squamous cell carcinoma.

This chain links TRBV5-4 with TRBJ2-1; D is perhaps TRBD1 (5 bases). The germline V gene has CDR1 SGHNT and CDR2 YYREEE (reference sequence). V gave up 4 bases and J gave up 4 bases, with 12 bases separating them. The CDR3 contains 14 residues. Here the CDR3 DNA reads TGTGCCAGCAGCCAGGGAACGACTTACAATGAGCAGTTCTTC. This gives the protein CASSQGTTYNEQFF.

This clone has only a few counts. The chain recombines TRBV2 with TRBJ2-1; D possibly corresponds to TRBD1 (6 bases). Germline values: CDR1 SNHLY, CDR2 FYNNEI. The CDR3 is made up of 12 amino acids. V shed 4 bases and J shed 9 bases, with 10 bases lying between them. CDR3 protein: CASSVQGGEQFF. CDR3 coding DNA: TGTGCCAGCAGTGTACAGGGCGGTGAGCAGTTCTTC.

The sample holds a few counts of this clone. In DNA form, the CDR3 reads TGTGCCAGCAGCCCAGAGGCTGGGACAGCGAACACCGGGGAGCTGTTTTTT. Translating it yields CASSPEAGTANTGELFF. The genes are TRBV11-2 and TRBJ2-2; TRBD1 aligns across 7 bases. The length of the CDR3 is 17 residues. With 5 bases clipped from V and 0 bases from J, the junction kept 9 bases outside the gene matches. Germline V gene lookup returns CDR1 SGHAT and CDR2 FQNNGV.

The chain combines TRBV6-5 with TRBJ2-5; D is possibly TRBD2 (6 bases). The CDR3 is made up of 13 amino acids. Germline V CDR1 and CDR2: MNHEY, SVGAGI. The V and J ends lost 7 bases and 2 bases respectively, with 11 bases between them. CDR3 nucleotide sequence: TGTGCCAGCATTGGGACTGGGCAAGAGACCCAGTACTTC. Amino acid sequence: CASIGTGQETQYF.

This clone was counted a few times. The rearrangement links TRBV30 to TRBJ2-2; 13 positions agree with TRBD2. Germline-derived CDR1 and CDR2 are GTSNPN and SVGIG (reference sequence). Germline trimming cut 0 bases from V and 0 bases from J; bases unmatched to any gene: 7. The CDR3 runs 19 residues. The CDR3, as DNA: TGTGCCTGGAGTGTACTGGGACTAGCGGGGAGTACGAACACCGGGGAGCTGTTTTTT. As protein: CAWSVLGLAGSTNTGELFF.

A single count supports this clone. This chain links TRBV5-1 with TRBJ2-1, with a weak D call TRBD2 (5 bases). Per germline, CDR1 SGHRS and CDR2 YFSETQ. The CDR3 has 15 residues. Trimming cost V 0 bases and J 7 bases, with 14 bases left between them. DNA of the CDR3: TGCGCCAGCAGCTTGGCCGAGCCGGGAATAAATGAGCAGTTCTTC. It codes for CASSLAEPGINEQFF.

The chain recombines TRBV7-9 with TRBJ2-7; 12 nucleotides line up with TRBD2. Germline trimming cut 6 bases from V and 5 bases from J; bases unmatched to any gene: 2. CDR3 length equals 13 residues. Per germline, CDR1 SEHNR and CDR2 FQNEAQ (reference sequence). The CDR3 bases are TGTGCCAGCAGTCGGACTAGCGGGGACGAGCAGTACTTC. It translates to CASSRTSGDEQYF.

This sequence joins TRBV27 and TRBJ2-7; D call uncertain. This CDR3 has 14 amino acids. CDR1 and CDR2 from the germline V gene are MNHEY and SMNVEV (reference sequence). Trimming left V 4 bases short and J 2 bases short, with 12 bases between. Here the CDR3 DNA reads TGTGCCAGCAGTTCCCCTGCCCCGCCCTACGAGCAGTACTTC. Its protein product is CASSSPAPPYEQYF.

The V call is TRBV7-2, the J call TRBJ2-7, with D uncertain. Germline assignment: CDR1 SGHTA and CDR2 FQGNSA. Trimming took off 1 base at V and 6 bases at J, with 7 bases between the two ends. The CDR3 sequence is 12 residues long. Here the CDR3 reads CASSLGVSEQYF. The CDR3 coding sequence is TGTGCCAGCAGCTTAGGCGTAAGCGAGCAGTACTTC.

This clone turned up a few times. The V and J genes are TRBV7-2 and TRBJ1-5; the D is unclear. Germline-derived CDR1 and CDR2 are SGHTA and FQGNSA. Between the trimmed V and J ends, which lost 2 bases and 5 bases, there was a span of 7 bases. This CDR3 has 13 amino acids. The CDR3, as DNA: TGTGCCAGCAGCTTATTCCCCGATCAGCCCCAGCATTTT. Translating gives CASSLFPDQPQHF.

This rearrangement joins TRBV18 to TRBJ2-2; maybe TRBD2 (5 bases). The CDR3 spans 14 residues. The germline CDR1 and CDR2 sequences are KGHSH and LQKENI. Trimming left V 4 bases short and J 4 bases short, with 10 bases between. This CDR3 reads CASSHQDFTGELFF. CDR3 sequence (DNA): TGTGCCAGCTCACACCAGGACTTCACCGGGGAGCTGTTTTTT.

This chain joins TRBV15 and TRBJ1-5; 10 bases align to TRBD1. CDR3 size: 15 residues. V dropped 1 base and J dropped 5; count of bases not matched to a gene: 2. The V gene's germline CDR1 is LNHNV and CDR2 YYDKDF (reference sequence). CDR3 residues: CATSRAGTGDQPQHF. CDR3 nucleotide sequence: TGTGCCACCAGCAGAGCCGGGACAGGGGATCAGCCCCAGCATTTT.

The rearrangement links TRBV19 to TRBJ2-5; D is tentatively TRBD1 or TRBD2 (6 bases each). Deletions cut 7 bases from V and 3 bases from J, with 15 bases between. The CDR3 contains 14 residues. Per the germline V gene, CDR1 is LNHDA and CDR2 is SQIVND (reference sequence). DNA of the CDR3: TGTGCCAGTACCTCAAAGAGGGGGGAAGAGACCCAGTACTTC. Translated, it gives CASTSKRGEETQYF. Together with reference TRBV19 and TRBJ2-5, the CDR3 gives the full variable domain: DGGITQSPKYLFRKEGQNVTLSCEQNLNHDAMYWYRQDPGQGLRLIYYSQIVNDFQKGDIAEGYSVSREKKESFPLTVTSAQKNPTAFYLCASTSKRGEETQYFGPGTRLLVL.

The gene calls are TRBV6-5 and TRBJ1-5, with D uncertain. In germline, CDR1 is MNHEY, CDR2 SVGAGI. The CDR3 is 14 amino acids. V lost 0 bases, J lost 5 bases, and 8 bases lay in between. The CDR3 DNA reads TGTGCCAGCAGTTACTCTGTGGGCGATCAGCCCCAGCATTTT. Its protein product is CASSYSVGDQPQHF.

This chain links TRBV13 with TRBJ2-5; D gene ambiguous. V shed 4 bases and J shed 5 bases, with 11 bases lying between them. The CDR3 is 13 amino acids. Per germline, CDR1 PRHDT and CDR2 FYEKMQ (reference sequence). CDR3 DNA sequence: TGTGCCAGCAGCTACCCCTCGGAGGAGACCCAGTACTTC. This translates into CASSYPSEETQYF. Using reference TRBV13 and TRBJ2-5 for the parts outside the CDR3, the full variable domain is AAGVIQSPRHLIKEKRETATLKCYPIPRHDTVYWYQQGPGQDPQFLISFYEKMQSDKGSIPDRFSAQQFSDYHSELNMSSLELGDSALYFCASSYPSEETQYFGPGTRLLVL.

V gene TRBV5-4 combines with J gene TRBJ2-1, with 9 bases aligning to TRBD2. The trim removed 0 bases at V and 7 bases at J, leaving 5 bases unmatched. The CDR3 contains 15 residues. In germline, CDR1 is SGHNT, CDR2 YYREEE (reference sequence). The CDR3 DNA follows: TGTGCCAGCAGCTTGGTGGCTAGCGGGACGAATGAGCAGTTCTTC. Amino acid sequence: CASSLVASGTNEQFF.

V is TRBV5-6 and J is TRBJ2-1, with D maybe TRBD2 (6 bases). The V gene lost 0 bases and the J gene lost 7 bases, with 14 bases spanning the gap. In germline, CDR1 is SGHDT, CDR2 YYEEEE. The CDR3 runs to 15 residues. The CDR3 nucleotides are TGTGCCAGCAGCTTGGGGCGGGGTCCTATAAATGAGCAGTTCTTC. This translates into CASSLGRGPINEQFF.

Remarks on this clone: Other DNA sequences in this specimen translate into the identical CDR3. CDR3 DNA sequence: TGCAGCGTTGGGGGTGACACTGAAGCTTTCTTT. Translation: CSVGGDTEAFF. The chain links TRBV29-1 to TRBJ1-1, with D uncertain. CDR3 size: 11 residues. CDR1 SQVTM and CDR2 ANQGSEA come from the germline V gene. With 4 bases removed from V and 3 bases from J, the gap between germline ends came to 6 bases. Looking up the rest from reference TRBV29-1 and TRBJ1-1 gives the full variable domain: SAVISQKPSRDICQRGTSLTIQCQVDSQVTMMFWYRQQPGQSLTLIATANQGSEATYESGFVIDKFPISRPNLTFSTLTVSNMSPEDSSIYLCSVGGDTEAFFGQGTRLTVV.

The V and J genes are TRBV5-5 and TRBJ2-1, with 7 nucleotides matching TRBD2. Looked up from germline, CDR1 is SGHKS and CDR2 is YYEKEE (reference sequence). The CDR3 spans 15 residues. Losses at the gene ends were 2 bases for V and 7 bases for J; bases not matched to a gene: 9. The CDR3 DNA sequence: TGTGCCAGCAGCTTTACGACTAGCTTGGGGAATGAGCAGTTCTTC. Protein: CASSFTTSLGNEQFF.